Following are 2 T cell receptor beta chains from one sample sequenced in a study of cytomegalovirus exposure and HLA in healthy donors. Vbeta (60) and Jbeta (13) primers were used in the PCR. Sequenced by immunoSEQ multiplex PCR; TCRdb stores in-frame clones only, minus some. The sample carries approximately 160,000 clones, approximately 80% recorded once. Material: PBMCs. The receptors were sampled from a woman aged 18-29 years in good health and CMV-seronegative.

V is TRBV18 and J is TRBJ1-5; 8 positions match TRBD1. In germline, CDR1 is KGHSH, CDR2 LQKENI. Losses at the gene ends were 3 bases for V and 6 bases for J; bases not matched to a gene: 7. This CDR3 contains 15 residues. For the CDR3, the DNA is TGTGCCAGCTCACCGGCGACAGGGGCGTTTCAGCCCCAGCATTTT. Translated: CASSPATGAFQPQHF. Full variable domain (rest looked up from reference TRBV18 and TRBJ1-5): NAGVMQNPRHLVRRRGQEARLRCSPMKGHSHVYWYRQLPEEGLKFMVYLQKENIIDESGMPKERFSAEFPKEGPSILRIQQVVRGDSAAYFCASSPATGAFQPQHFGDGTRLSIL.

CDR3 sequence reads: CASSPRTLAGEPYEQYF. The CDR3 DNA follows: TGCGCCAGCAGCCCCCGGACCCTAGCGGGGGAGCCCTACGAGCAGTACTTC. V is TRBV4-1 and J is TRBJ2-7; 10 bases match TRBD2. The V gene's germline CDR1 is MGHRA and CDR2 YSYEKL. The J segment lost 2 bases and the V segment lost 4 bases, leaving 11 bases of the junction unmatched. The CDR3 has 17 amino acids.